The T cell receptor beta chain described here comes from a study of T cell changes during pregnancy in multiple sclerosis. Sequencing used immunoSEQ multiplex PCR; TCRdb keeps in-frame clones, though not all of them. This sample has fewer than 60,000 clones; about nine tenths occur once, and the top ten carry roughly a tenth. Trimming left V 2 bases short and J 4 bases short, with 6 bases between. The CDR3 length is 14 residues. Per the germline V gene, CDR1 is MNHEY and CDR2 is SMNVEV (reference sequence). The receptor's source is a female donor with multiple sclerosis, enrolled in a pregnancy study. V and J are TRBV27 and TRBJ1-6; D is unresolved. The source material was CD8+ T cells from peripheral blood mononuclear cells, sampled after pregnancy. CDR3 coding DNA: TGTGCCAGCAGTTTAACAAAATATAATTCACCCCTCCACTTT. Translating it yields CASSLTKYNSPLHF.